This TCR beta chain came from a study of early T cells in non-severe SARS-CoV-2 infection. Study-wide findings and caveats: The matching step, a VDJdb search, favored anti-spike CD8 responses and missed private and CD4 specificities.

This clonotype counts as medium-sized. Its matching antigen is unknown. The length of the CDR3 is 12 residues. V was pared by 8 bases and J by 8 bases, with 15 bases between. Individual cDNA molecules received unique molecular identifiers during library preparation. Using its own MiXCR run on the 5' RACE reads, TCRdb lists one record per CDR3 protein. Of around 60,000 distinct CDR3 sequences listed, under 15% are singletons. The clonotype originates from an adult who was a healthcare worker with PCR-confirmed SARS-CoV-2 infection or an uninfected control (not recorded which). Sequenced sample: whole blood. The chain employs TRBV12-3 or TRBV12-4 and TRBJ1-1; D remains unclear. The DNA for the CDR3 is TGTGCCAGCCAGAGGGCTTATGAAGAAGCTTTCTTT. Encoded protein: CASQRAYEEAFF.